This TCR beta chain was found in a study of blood T cell repertoires in COVID-19. Across the study: Both acute and convalescent COVID-19 samples were obtained from the United States, Italy and Spain. PBMCs, B-cell-depleted T cells, or T cells were the source of the cDNA or gDNA that made up the material.

Original data processing: Estimation of nucleated cell counts relied on the amplification of reference gene primers. Assay used: immunoSEQ multiplex PCR; TCRdb lists only in-frame clones, some missing. V, J and clone size reflect that table, while D and trimming were determined from the DNA. Here the sample spans roughly 52,000 clones, approximately 85% being singletons. V gave up 0 bases and J gave up 0 bases, with 7 bases separating them. The CDR3 length is 15 residues. CDR1 and CDR2 (germline): SGDLS, YYNGEE. This clone was counted once. This clonotype was sampled from a human donor in a cohort sampled during active COVID-19. The chain recombines TRBV9 with TRBJ2-1; D is unresolved. Source material: peripheral blood. The CDR3 is CASSVAVSSYNEQFF. In DNA, the CDR3 is TGTGCCAGCAGCGTAGCGGTTAGCTCCTACAATGAGCAGTTCTTC.